Below, one TCR beta chain is given with its context. What it binds is not known. Germline assignment: CDR1 SEHNR and CDR2 FQNEAQ (reference sequence). V lost 5 bases and J 7 bases, leaving 11 bases between the germline ends. The CDR3 extends over 12 amino acids. The source of the sample is a study of T cell responses to AZD1222 COVID-19 vaccine. Background on the study: Combined were second doses at about 4 or about 12 weeks. Study-wide results and caveats: Epitopes outside B.1.351 and B.1.1.7 mutated regions reportedly drew nearly half of spike TCRs. White British donors predominated, females outnumbered males, and clonal diversity was possibly underestimated. Spike was spanned by vaccine-associated CD4 TCRs, with dominance at 160-218 and 743-854.

The table came from immunoSEQ multiplex PCR; TCRdb's copy has only in-frame clones and leaves some out. The table lists about 150,000 clones, roughly nine tenths of them singletons. This TCR was sampled from an adult in good health. The input for sequencing was peripheral blood, taken on day 0 of AZD1222 vaccination. The chain employs TRBV7-9 and TRBJ1-1; the D gene is possibly TRBD1 (5 bases). The CDR3 protein is CASSDPGLEAFF. The CDR3 DNA follows: TGTGCCAGCAGCGATCCGGGACTTGAAGCTTTCTTT.